The source of this T cell receptor beta chain is a study of T cell responses to AZD1222 COVID-19 vaccine. Study-wide points: Donors, mostly white British, included more females; clonal diversity was possibly underestimated.

A word on this clone: The antigen is undetermined.

Assay used: immunoSEQ multiplex PCR; TCRdb lists only in-frame clones, some missing. In the table there are more than 100,000 clones, around 87% of which are singletons. Trimming took off 6 bases at V and 0 bases at J, with 12 bases between the two ends. CDR3 length equals 15 residues. In germline, CDR1 is MNHEY, CDR2 SVGAGI. This chain uses TRBV6-5 with TRBJ1-5, with D possibly being TRBD1 (6 bases). The origin of this receptor is an adult in good health. The sample was peripheral blood, taken on day 0 of AZD1222 vaccination. The CDR3 sequence is CASRNGGASNQPQHF. The CDR3 DNA reads as TGTGCCAGCAGGAACGGGGGGGCTAGCAATCAGCCCCAGCATTTT.